This T cell receptor beta chain derives from a study of T cell repertoires in cytomegalovirus infection. Study background: Newly reported HLA-C-restricted and thoroughly characterized HLA-B-restricted CMV epitopes were employed. CMV infection and matching HLA type were both indicated by public TCR beta signatures.

TCRdb passed the reads through MiXCR, listing each CDR3 protein once. This table has some 590,000 distinct CDR3 sequences, just under 40% appearing once. Notes on the study in general: Summed frequency of public TCR beta families distinguished CMV carriers with the relevant HLA.

The CDR3 has 14 residues. In germline, CDR1 is SGHVS, CDR2 FNYEAQ. Trimming pared 5 bases from V and 2 bases from J, leaving 9 bases between. As regards this clonotype: What it recognizes is unknown.

J is TRBJ2-2 and V is TRBV7-6; no clear D gene. The origin of this receptor is a human donor in good health (CMV status not recorded). Some clones in this sample may be carry-over from other donors' samples. The specimen was cultured PBMCs, collected from culture after CMV antigen stimulation. Here the CDR3 DNA reads TGTGCCAGCAGCCCGACGTCTAACACCGGGGAGCTGTTTTTT. Translated, it gives CASSPTSNTGELFF.